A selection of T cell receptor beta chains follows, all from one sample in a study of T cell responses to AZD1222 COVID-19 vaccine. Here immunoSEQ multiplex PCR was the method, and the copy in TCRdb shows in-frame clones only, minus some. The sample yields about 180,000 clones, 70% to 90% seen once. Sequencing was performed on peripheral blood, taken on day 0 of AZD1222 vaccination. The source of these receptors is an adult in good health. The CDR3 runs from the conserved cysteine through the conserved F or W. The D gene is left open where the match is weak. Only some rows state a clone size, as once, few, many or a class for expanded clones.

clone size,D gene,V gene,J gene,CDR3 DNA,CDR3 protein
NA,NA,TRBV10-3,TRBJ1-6,TGTGCCATCAGTGACACCGAGACAGGCTATAATTCACCCCTCCACTTT,CAISDTETGYNSPLHF
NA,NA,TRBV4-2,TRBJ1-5,TGTGCCAGCAGCCTTGCGCTGGACAATCAGCCCCAGCATTTT,CASSLALDNQPQHF
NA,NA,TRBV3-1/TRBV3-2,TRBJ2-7,TGTGCCAGCAGCCAATTGGGGGTCGAGCAGTACTTC,CASSQLGVEQYF
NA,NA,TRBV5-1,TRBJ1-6,TGCGCCAGCAGCCTTCAGGGGCTCAATTCACCCCTCCACTTT,CASSLQGLNSPLHF
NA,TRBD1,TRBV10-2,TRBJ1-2,TGCGCCAGCAGTGAGGGATCTACAGGGGGCGAGGGCTACACCTTC,CASSEGSTGGEGYTF
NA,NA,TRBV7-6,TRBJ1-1,TGTGCCAGCAGCTTAGATTCGTACACTGAAGCTTTCTTT,CASSLDSYTEAFF
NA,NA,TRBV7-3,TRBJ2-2,TGTGCCAGCAGCTTAAAGTCGCGAGGGACCGGGGAGCTGTTTTTT,CASSLKSRGTGELFF
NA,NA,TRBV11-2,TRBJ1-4,TGTGCCAGCAGCTCATCCATAACCAATGAAAAACTGTTTTTT,CASSSSITNEKLFF
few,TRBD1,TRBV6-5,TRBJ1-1,TGTGCCAGCAGTCGACAGGGATGGACTGAAGCTTTCTTT,CASSRQGWTEAFF
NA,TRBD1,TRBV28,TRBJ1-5,TGTGCCAGCAGTCTTAGGGGACAGGGCTTCAATCAGCCCCAGCATTTT,CASSLRGQGFNQPQHF
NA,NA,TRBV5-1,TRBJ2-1,TGCGCCAGCAGCTTGGCCGGCGGGGTGTACAATGAGCAGTTCTTC,CASSLAGGVYNEQFF
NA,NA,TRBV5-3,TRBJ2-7,TGTGCCGACGCCCCGGAACAGGGTAGGGAATACGAGCAGTACTTC,CADAPEQGREYEQYF
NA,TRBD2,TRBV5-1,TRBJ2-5,TGCGCCAGCAGCGGGACTAGCGGGAGCGTAGAGACCCAGTACTTC,CASSGTSGSVETQYF
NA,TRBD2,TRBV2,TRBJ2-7,TGTGCCAGCCTAGCGGGAGGGCCGGGCTCCTACGAGCAGTACTTC,CASLAGGPGSYEQYF
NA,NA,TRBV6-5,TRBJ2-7,TGTGCCAGCGTTAAGCAGGGAACCTACGAGCAGTACTTC,CASVKQGTYEQYF
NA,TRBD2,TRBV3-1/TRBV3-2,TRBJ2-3,TGTGCCAGCAGCCTAATAGCGGGGGGGTTGGGCACAGATACGCAGTATTTT,CASSLIAGGLGTDTQYF
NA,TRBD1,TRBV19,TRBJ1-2,TGTGCCAGTACCCCCGGGACAGGGGTCTATGGCTACACCTTC,CASTPGTGVYGYTF
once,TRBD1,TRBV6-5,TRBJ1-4,TGTGCCAGCAGTCCATGGACAGGCGGTAATGAAAAACTGTTTTTT,CASSPWTGGNEKLFF
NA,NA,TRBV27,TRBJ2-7,TGTGCCAGCAGCCTAGGGTACGAGCAGTACTTC,CASSLGYEQYF
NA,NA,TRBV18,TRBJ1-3,TGTGCCAGCTTACAATCCTCCTCTGGAAACACCATATATTTT,CASLQSSSGNTIYF
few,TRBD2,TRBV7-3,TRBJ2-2,TGTGCCAGCAGCTTCCGGTCGACGGGAGGAGCCGTGGGCACCGGGGAGCTGTTTTTT,CASSFRSTGGAVGTGELFF
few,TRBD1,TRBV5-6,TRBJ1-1,TGTGCCAGCAGCCTCACAGGACAGGGGGATGAAGCTTTCTTT,CASSLTGQGDEAFF
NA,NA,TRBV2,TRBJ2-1,TGTGCCAGCAGTAGTAGGGTGGGGGAGCAGTTCTTC,CASSSRVGEQFF
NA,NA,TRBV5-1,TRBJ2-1,TGCGCCAGCAGCTTGTTAAGGGGAGCCTACAATGAGCAGTTCTTC,CASSLLRGAYNEQFF
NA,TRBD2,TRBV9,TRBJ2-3,TGTGCCAGCAGCGTAGATGAACTAGCGGGGCGCACAGATACGCAGTATTTT,CASSVDELAGRTDTQYF
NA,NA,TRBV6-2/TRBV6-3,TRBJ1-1,TGTGCCAGCAGTCCCTCTCGGGTGGCATCCACAGAGGTAAACACTGAAGCTTTCTTT,CASSPSRVASTEVNTEAFF
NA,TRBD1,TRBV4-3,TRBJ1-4,TGCGCCAGCAGCAGGCGACAGGGGGCTAATGAAAAACTGTTTTTT,CASSRRQGANEKLFF
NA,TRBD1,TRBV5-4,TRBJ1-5,TGTGCCAGCAGCCACCGGGACAGGGCATGGGCAGTTCAGCCCCAGCATTTT,CASSHRDRAWAVQPQHF
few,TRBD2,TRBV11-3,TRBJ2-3,TGTGCCAGCAGCTCCCGGGGACTAGCGGGAGCGGATACGCAGTATTTT,CASSSRGLAGADTQYF
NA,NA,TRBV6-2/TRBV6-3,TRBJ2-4,TGTGCCAGCAGTTACTCGAGCCAGGAGATAGCCAAAAACATTCAGTACTTC,CASSYSSQEIAKNIQYF
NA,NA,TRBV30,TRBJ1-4,TGTGCCTGGAGCTCTCTGCATCGGGAAAAACTGTTTTTT,CAWSSLHREKLFF
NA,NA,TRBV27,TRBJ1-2,TGTGCCAGCAGTTTACAGGTCGGCATTGCCAACTATGGCTACACCTTC,CASSLQVGIANYGYTF
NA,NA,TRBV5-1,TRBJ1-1,TGCGCCAGCAGCTTGGAAGGGGCCTGGATGAACACTGAAGCTTTCTTT,CASSLEGAWMNTEAFF
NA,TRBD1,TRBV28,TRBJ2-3,TGTGCCAGCAGTTCCCTCCGGGACAGGAAAGATACGCAGTATTTT,CASSSLRDRKDTQYF
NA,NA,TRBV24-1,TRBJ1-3,TGTGCCACCAGTGATTTGCCCACAGGGCCTGGAAACACCATATATTTT,CATSDLPTGPGNTIYF
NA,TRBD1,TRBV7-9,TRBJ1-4,TGTGCCAGCAGCATACTAGACAGGGGGGATGAAAAACTGTTTTTT,CASSILDRGDEKLFF
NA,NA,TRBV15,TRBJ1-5,TGTGCCACCAGCAGTTTAAGACCTGGTAGCAATCAGCCCCAGCATTTT,CATSSLRPGSNQPQHF
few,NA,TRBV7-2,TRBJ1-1,TGTGCCAGCAGCTTAGACAGGGCGCTCACTGAAGCTTTCTTT,CASSLDRALTEAFF
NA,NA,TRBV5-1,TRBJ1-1,TGCGCCAGCAGCTTGGCCCTGAGACAGGCTTTAGCGGGGAACACTGAAGCTTTCTTT,CASSLALRQALAGNTEAFF
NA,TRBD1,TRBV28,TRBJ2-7,TGTGCCAGCAGGCGACCAGGGACAGGGCAGTACGAGCAGTACTTC,CASRRPGTGQYEQYF
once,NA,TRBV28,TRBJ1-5,TGTGCCAGCAGTTTAGAGTACAGGGTGGGTCAGCCCCAGCATTTT,CASSLEYRVGQPQHF
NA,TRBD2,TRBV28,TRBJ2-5,TGTGCCAGCAGACCCGGGACTAGCTCAGAGACCCAGTACTTC,CASRPGTSSETQYF
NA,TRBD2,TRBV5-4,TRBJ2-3,TGTGCCAGCAGCTTGCGGGGGGGCACAGATACGCAGTATTTT,CASSLRGGTDTQYF
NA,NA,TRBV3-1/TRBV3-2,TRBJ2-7,TGTGCCAGCAGCCAAGATCATCTTATAGGGCACACCACCTACGAGCAGTACTTC,CASSQDHLIGHTTYEQYF
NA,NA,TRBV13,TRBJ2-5,TGTGCCAGCAGCTTAGTTGGCAGTGTCGCTGAGACCCAGTACTTC,CASSLVGSVAETQYF
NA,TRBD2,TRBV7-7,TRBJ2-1,TGTGCTAGCAGCTTAATAGCGGGAGTAGGAAATGAGCAGTTCTTC,CASSLIAGVGNEQFF
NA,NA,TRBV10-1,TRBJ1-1,TGCGCCAGCAGTGCCCAGGGGCAGACTGAAGCTTTCTTT,CASSAQGQTEAFF